In its sample, the clone carrying this T cell receptor (beta chain) was seen many times. Its antigen is currently unknown. The entry originates in a study of identical twins. Study-wide results and limits: Beta out-of-frame sequences showed weaker excess twin sharing. Low generation-probability sequences were in excess among twin-shared out-of-frame alpha sequences.

Germline lookup yields CDR1 MGHRA and CDR2 YSYEKL. The CDR3 is 14 amino acids. V was trimmed by 1 base and J by 2 bases, leaving 8 bases between them. All donors were healthy Caucasians. MiXCR was run by TCRdb on the 5' RACE reads, yielding one entry per CDR3 protein. The data show about 220,000 distinct CDR3 sequences, 6% to 8.5% seen once. These same data were also listed under a study on yellow fever vaccine responses in identical twins.

The V and J genes are TRBV4-1 and TRBJ1-2; D not certain. Specimen: CD8+ T cells sorted from blood. The TCR was taken from a woman between 18 and 29 years old in good health. The CDR3 bases are TGCGCCAGCAGCCAAGTAGAGGGCAACTATGGCTACACCTTC. It encodes CASSQVEGNYGYTF.